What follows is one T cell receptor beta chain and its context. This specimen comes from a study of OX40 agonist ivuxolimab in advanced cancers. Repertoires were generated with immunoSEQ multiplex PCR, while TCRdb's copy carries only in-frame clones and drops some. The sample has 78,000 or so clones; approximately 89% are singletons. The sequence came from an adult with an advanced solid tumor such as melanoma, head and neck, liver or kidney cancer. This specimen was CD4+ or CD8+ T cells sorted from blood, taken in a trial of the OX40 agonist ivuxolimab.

Written as DNA, the CDR3 is TGTGCCTGGAGTGTACAGGCCTACGAAGGCTACACCTTC. It specifies CAWSVQAYEGYTF. This chain links TRBV30 with TRBJ1-2; the D gene is possibly TRBD1 (5 bases). This CDR3 contains 13 residues. The V end was cut by 0 bases, the J end by 8 bases, with 13 bases between. In germline, CDR1 is GTSNPN, CDR2 SVGIG (reference sequence).